The sequence of this TCR beta chain was determined in a study of monozygotic twins with inflammatory bowel disease. The CDR3 is 16 amino acids. Germline CDR1 reads LNHNV; CDR2 reads YYDKDF (reference sequence). UMIs that included a 6-nucleotide sample barcode were added by template switching, which took place during cDNA synthesis. Each CDR3 protein gets one entry in TCRdb, which reprocessed the 5' RACE reads and gives no DNA. In total, the table holds some 150,000 distinct CDR3 sequences. Sequencing was done on a sample of blood. The receptor was derived from a human donor with ulcerative colitis or Crohn's disease, or a healthy co-twin of an affected twin (not recorded which). The chain uses TRBV15 and TRBJ2-7. The CDR3: CATSRDVDWSSYEQYF.